The sequence of this T cell receptor (beta chain) was determined in a study of blood T cell repertoires in COVID-19. Study in general: Collection of acute and convalescent COVID-19 samples took place in the United States, Italy and Spain.

The ends were cut back, 0 bases at V and 1 base at J, with 8 bases in the middle. Looked up from germline, CDR1 is SGHKS and CDR2 is YYEKEE (reference sequence). This CDR3 comprises 14 residues. Authors' processing steps: It was from reference gene primer amplification that nucleated cell counts were estimated. Method: immunoSEQ multiplex PCR; TCRdb's copy keeps in-frame clones and lacks some. D and trimming were read from the DNA, whereas the V and J calls and clone size are those reported in that table. The data contain about 64,000 clones, approximately 78% of them seen just once; the ten biggest clones take up approximately 15%.

The chain joins TRBV5-5 to TRBJ2-7; D ambiguous. The sample comprised peripheral blood. The sequence derives from a man between 60 and 75 years old with COVID-19, enrolled during active disease. The CDR3 loop reads CASSLVEDSYEQYF. The CDR3 region has the DNA TGTGCCAGCAGCTTGGTCGAGGATTCCTACGAGCAGTACTTC.